The 5 T cell receptor beta chains below come from one sample, sequenced in a study of breast tumors, draining lymph nodes, adjacent tissues. Via MiXCR, TCRdb re-called the multiplex PCR reads, giving one row per CDR3 protein. The sample has 250,000 or so distinct CDR3 sequences, around 30% seen once. The lymph nodes were axillary draining lymph nodes from breast cancer patients. The specimen sequenced was axillary lymph node tissue. The receptor source for this set is a female donor with breast cancer. Some clones in this sample may be carry-over from other donors' samples.

This clonotype has a count of ten or more. The rearrangement joins TRBV14 to TRBJ2-1, with D unclear. CDR1 SGHDN and CDR2 FVKESK come from the germline V gene. Trimming stripped 0 bases from V and 7 bases from J, with 10 bases between. The CDR3 extends over 14 amino acids. Written as DNA, the CDR3 is TGTGCCAGCAGCCAAGATTGGGTGGGTAATGAGCAGTTCTTC. Amino acid sequence: CASSQDWVGNEQFF.

The sample holds many counts of this clonotype. The genes are TRBV12-3 or TRBV12-4 and TRBJ2-3; 9 nucleotides match TRBD1. This CDR3 spans 16 amino acids. The J segment lost 8 bases and the V segment lost 6 bases, leaving 15 bases of the junction unmatched. The CDR3 DNA is TGTGCCAGCAGCGAAGGACAGGGGAAATATGGGGGTACGCAGTATTTT. As protein: CASSEGQGKYGGTQYF.

This sequence joins TRBV30 and TRBJ2-7, with TRBD1 matching over 7 bases. Trimming removed 5 bases from V and 2 bases from J; junction bases left unmatched: 6. Germline V gene sequence: CDR1 GTSNPN, CDR2 SVGIG (reference sequence). This CDR3 contains 13 residues. This CDR3 reads CAWGRDSAYEQYF. Written as DNA, the CDR3 is TGTGCCTGGGGCCGGGACAGTGCCTACGAGCAGTACTTC.

This clonotype was recorded a few times. Since a much larger clone is just one base distant, this may be a read error. The chain couples TRBV20-1 to TRBJ2-7, with 9 bases aligning to TRBD2. Germline CDR1 reads DFQATT; CDR2 reads SNEGSKA (reference sequence). The CDR3 is made up of 12 amino acids. The CDR3 loop reads CSAAGTSYEPYF. The CDR3 DNA is TGCAGTGCTGCCGGGACTAGCTACGAGCCGTACTTC.

This clonotype was counted a few times. The chain has TRBV18 and TRBJ1-3; 7 nucleotides agree with TRBD1. The length of the CDR3 is 16 residues. Trimming cost V 4 bases and J 0 bases; bases outside gene matches: 6. Looked up from germline, CDR1 is KGHSH and CDR2 is LQKENI. Here the CDR3 reads CASSLWDSNSGNTIYF. The CDR3 nucleotides read TGTGCCAGCTCACTCTGGGACAGCAACTCTGGAAACACCATATATTTT.